The clone carrying this T cell receptor (beta chain) was recorded many times. As yet, its antigen is unknown. It was RNA transcripts that yielded the amplified TCR beta CDR3 regions. First-round RT-PCR with HTBI primers amplified the TCR CDR3 region. A single record per CDR3 protein comes from TCRdb applying MiXCR to the multiplex PCR reads. The sample consists of over 400,000 distinct CDR3 sequences, 14% to 15% of them appearing once. Any patient presenting with uncontrolled infection, other autoimmune disease, pregnancy or lactation was left out. Diagnostic decisions used clinical symptoms, serum thyroxine and TRAb, thyroid ultrasound and orbital computed tomography. This entry is derived from a study of T cells in Graves' hyperthyroidism and ophthalmopathy. Findings and limits, study-wide: Clonotypes that were expanded in thyroid above 0.001 mostly appeared in blood too.

CDR3 length equals 13 residues. In germline, CDR1 is DFQATT, CDR2 SNEGSKA (reference sequence). The germline V and J ends were trimmed by 2 bases and 5 bases, with 12 bases remaining between them. The V gene is TRBV20-1, the J gene TRBJ1-1, with D unclear. The sample was blood. This TCR was recovered from a man aged 18 to 35 with Graves' ophthalmopathy. CDR3 bases: TGCAGTGCTAGAAGCCCTTCGCAGACTGAAGCTTTCTTT. It specifies CSARSPSQTEAFF.